A single sample is the source of the 19 T cell receptor beta chains below, sequenced in a study of blood T cells in healthy people across ages (dated by TCRdb to about 2015). The library came from 5' RACE. The sequencer was an Illumina HiSeq 2500. A second roughly 7 to 12 cycle PCR used a sample-barcoded 5' primer and a J-beta primer mix. TCRdb passed the public sequencing reads through fastp at Q25 and MiXCR, retaining productive beta sequences. Each CDR3 protein gets just one entry, which takes the most common genes and DNA from the rows behind it. Counted in this sample were about 1.5 million distinct CDR3 sequences; under 55% of them appeared once. Roughly 3.7% of the sample is in the top ten clones. Specimen: blood. The receptor source for this set is a young woman in good health.

This clonotype has only a few counts. The chain employs TRBV20-1 and TRBJ1-5; no clear D. Trimming removed 0 bases at V and 6 bases at J, with 12 bases between. The CDR3 covers 14 residues. Germline CDR1 is DFQATT and CDR2 is SNEGSKA (reference sequence). The CDR3 spells CSARDPAESQPQHF. The CDR3 coding sequence is TGCAGTGCTAGAGATCCCGCTGAATCTCAGCCCCAGCATTTT.

The chain employs TRBV7-2 and TRBJ2-3; 9 nucleotides line up with TRBD2. The junction had 14 bases not matched to a gene; V was cut back by 5 bases and J by 5 bases. In germline, CDR1 is SGHTA, CDR2 FQGNSA. This CDR3 region has 17 residues. The CDR3 spells CASSPRASGAKRDTQYF. The CDR3, as DNA: TGTGCCAGCAGCCCCCGGGCTAGCGGGGCAAAAAGAGATACGCAGTATTTT.

V and J are TRBV9 and TRBJ2-1, with D unclear. The CDR3 length is 14 residues. Germline CDR1 and CDR2: SGDLS and YYNGEE. Trimming shortened V by 0 bases and J by 8 bases, and 12 bases separated the two germline ends. Here the CDR3 reads CASSVGNSWDEQFF. In DNA, the CDR3 is TGTGCCAGCAGCGTAGGTAATAGCTGGGATGAGCAGTTCTTC.

There are a few counts of this clonotype. The V call is TRBV7-2, the J call TRBJ2-3; D remains ambiguous. The V end was cut by 4 bases, the J end by 7 bases, with 12 bases between. CDR3 length: 13 residues. The germline V gene has CDR1 SGHTA and CDR2 FQGNSA. CDR3 region: CASSSIGQNTQYF. The CDR3 region has the DNA TGTGCCAGCAGCTCAATAGGCCAGAATACGCAGTATTTT.

This clonotype showed up just a few times. The genes are TRBV20-1 and TRBJ2-1; TRBD2 aligns across 7 bases. CDR1 is DFQATT, CDR2 SNEGSKA, per germline (reference sequence). The CDR3 has 14 residues. Losses at the gene ends were 1 base for V and 4 bases for J; bases not matched to a gene: 4. CDR3 sequence: CSARGEGQYNEQFF. The CDR3 bases are TGCAGTGCTAGAGGGGAGGGCCAGTACAATGAGCAGTTCTTC.

The chain links TRBV7-2 to TRBJ2-5; D is perhaps TRBD2 (6 bases). The J call may be wrong; the DNA end is better matched by TRBJ2-7. The CDR3 loop spans 15 amino acids. Germline V gene sequence: CDR1 SGHTA, CDR2 FQGNSA. This chain's CDR3 is CASSLATSFGYEQYF. The CDR3 DNA reads TGTGCCAGCAGCTTAGCCACTAGCTTTGGCTACGAGCAGTACTTC.

The sample holds a few counts of this clonotype. V and J are TRBV4-1 and TRBJ1-1; TRBD1 might be the D (5 bases). The ends were cut back, 1 base at V and 4 bases at J, with 13 bases in the middle. The CDR3 loop spans 15 amino acids. CDR1 and CDR2 (germline): MGHRA, YSYEKL. In DNA form, the CDR3 reads TGCGCCAGCAGCCAAGTGGGGGGGGTGGGCACTGAAGCTTTCTTT. Protein: CASSQVGGVGTEAFF.

At least ten counts were recorded for this clonotype. The chain joins TRBV6-5 to TRBJ2-3; possibly TRBD1 or TRBD2 for D (5 bases each). The DNA end is more similar to TRBJ2-5, so the J call may be wrong. In germline, CDR1 is MNHEY, CDR2 SVGAGI. The CDR3 sequence is 12 residues long. The CDR3: CASSYGRDTQYF. The CDR3 DNA reads as TGTGCCAGCAGTTACGGCAGGGACACCCAGTACTTC.

This clonotype has only a few counts. The gene calls are TRBV4-3 and TRBJ2-7, with D uncertain. From germline, CDR1 is LGHNA and CDR2 YSLEER. This CDR3 is 15 amino acids long. The germline V and J ends were trimmed by 0 bases and 3 bases, with 12 bases remaining between them. The CDR3 here is CASSQEPLSDYEQYF. In DNA, the CDR3 is TGCGCCAGCAGCCAAGAACCCCTCAGTGACTACGAGCAGTACTTC.

This sequence joins TRBV27 and TRBJ2-1; TRBD2 agrees at 8 bases. Germline V CDR1 and CDR2: MNHEY, SMNVEV (reference sequence). This CDR3 contains 15 residues. V lost 10 bases, J lost 4 bases, and 12 bases stayed unmatched. Here the CDR3 DNA reads TGTGCCACCGCCATTACTAGCGGCGATTACAATGAGCAGTTCTTC. As protein: CATAITSGDYNEQFF.

V is TRBV4-3 and J is TRBJ1-2; the D gene is possibly TRBD1 (6 bases). Germline V gene data show CDR1 as LGHNA and CDR2 as YSLEER. V lost 4 bases to trimming and J lost 3 bases, with 15 bases between them. This CDR3 contains 15 residues. DNA of the CDR3: TGCGCCAGCAGCCGCGGTCAGGGGAGGGACTATGGCTACACCTTC. It yields the protein CASSRGQGRDYGYTF.

The chain couples TRBV5-1 to TRBJ1-4, with 7 bases fitting TRBD1. The CDR3 covers 14 residues. V was pared by 5 bases and J by 5 bases, with 6 bases of the junction left unmatched. Germline assignment: CDR1 SGHRS and CDR2 YFSETQ. CDR3 region: CASRTGTVNEKLFF. CDR3 DNA sequence: TGCGCCAGCAGGACCGGGACAGTGAATGAAAAACTGTTTTTT.

The CDR3 sequence: CATSTVSGGFYGYTF. In nucleotides, the CDR3 is TGTGCCACCAGCACCGTTTCTGGGGGGTTCTATGGCTACACCTTC. This sequence joins TRBV15 and TRBJ1-2, with a possible D match to TRBD1 (5 bases). Germline values: CDR1 LNHNV, CDR2 YYDKDF (reference sequence). The CDR3 is 15 residues long. Trimming stripped 4 bases from V and 4 bases from J, with 16 bases between.

V gene TRBV12-5 combines with J gene TRBJ2-2; 12 nucleotides match TRBD2. The CDR3 runs to 19 residues. Trimming cost V 4 bases and J 3 bases; bases outside gene matches: 12. Germline assignment: CDR1 LGHNT and CDR2 FRNRAP. The CDR3 region has the DNA TGTGCTAGTGGTTCAATACGGACTAGCGGGAAACACTACACCGGGGAGCTGTTTTTT. This gives the protein CASGSIRTSGKHYTGELFF.

This clonotype came up a few times. This chain uses TRBV5-1 with TRBJ2-7, with D possibly being TRBD1 (6 bases). CDR3 length equals 13 residues. Germline assignment: CDR1 SGHRS and CDR2 YFSETQ. V was trimmed by 4 bases and J by 4 bases, leaving 12 bases between them. The CDR3, as DNA: TGCGCCAGCAGCCACGGACAGCTTTACGAGCAGTACTTC. Translated, it gives CASSHGQLYEQYF.

This clonotype was seen a few times. V gene TRBV2 combines with J gene TRBJ2-1; 11 bases agree with TRBD2. This CDR3 is built from 18 residues. Germline loops: CDR1 SNHLY, CDR2 FYNNEI. The trim removed 3 bases at V and 0 bases at J, leaving 7 bases unmatched. CDR3 sequence (DNA): TGTGCCAGCAGTGATGGCCTAGCGGGGGGTCTCTCCTACAATGAGCAGTTCTTC. Protein product: CASSDGLAGGLSYNEQFF.

This clonotype came up a few times. J is TRBJ2-1 and V is TRBV20-1; D may be TRBD2 (6 bases). Germline CDR1 and CDR2: DFQATT and SNEGSKA (reference sequence). The CDR3 spans 14 residues. V dropped 6 bases and J dropped 4 bases, with 16 bases sitting between them. CDR3 sequence (DNA): TGCAGTGCCAGGCCGGGAGCGGCTTACAATGAGCAGTTCTTC. Amino acid sequence: CSARPGAAYNEQFF.

This clonotype has more than one count but fewer than ten. This chain links TRBV20-1 with TRBJ1-5, with 7 bases aligning to TRBD1. The CDR3 contains 13 residues. The V gene end was trimmed by 8 bases and the J gene end by 5 bases; junction bases not matched to a gene: 9. Germline V gene data show CDR1 as DFQATT and CDR2 as SNEGSKA (reference sequence). CDR3 region: CSTSTGSDQPQHF. CDR3 nucleotide sequence: TGCAGTACCTCGACAGGGAGTGATCAGCCCCAGCATTTT.

This clonotype was counted only a few times. The gene calls are TRBV12-3 or TRBV12-4 and TRBJ1-6; a possible D gene is TRBD1 (5 bases). Trimming stripped 5 bases from V and 5 bases from J, with 16 bases between. CDR3 length: 16 residues. As DNA, the CDR3 is TGTGCCAGCAGTGTCAGGGATCCCGTTAATAATTCACCCCTCCACTTT. This sequence encodes CASSVRDPVNNSPLHF.